The 18 T cell receptor beta chains listed next were all sequenced from one sample in a study of molecular identifiers for immune sequencing clone quantification. Using its own MiXCR run on the PCR reads, TCRdb lists one record per CDR3 protein. The profile shows roughly 300,000 distinct CDR3 sequences, 24% of them singletons. Sequenced sample: naive CD8+ T cells from blood, with Jurkat cell RNA spiked in. The subset: FACS-sorted CD8+CD4-CCR7+CD45RA+ naive T cells. All receptors derive from a human donor in good health. Some libraries in this study had Jurkat cell RNA spiked in.

On this clonotype: A much larger clone differs by one base, so this may be a read error. The chain combines TRBV7-2 with TRBJ2-7; tentative D call: TRBD1 (6 bases). Per the germline V gene, CDR1 is SGHTA and CDR2 is FQGNSA. CDR3 length: 14 amino acids. Between the trimmed V and J ends, which lost 5 bases and 6 bases, there was a span of 17 bases. The CDR3 spells CASSVGGRGGEQYF. The CDR3 bases are TGTGCCAGCAGCGTAGGGGGTAGGGGTGGCGAGCAGTACTTC.

The gene calls are TRBV4-1 and TRBJ1-5, with D maybe TRBD1 (5 bases). V was pared by 1 base and J by 4 bases, with 11 bases between. The germline gives CDR1 MGHRA, CDR2 YSYEKL. The CDR3 has 15 amino acids. CDR3 region: CASSQAGTGNQPQHF. DNA of the CDR3: TGCGCCAGCAGCCAAGCAGGGACTGGAAATCAGCCCCAGCATTTT.

About this clonotype itself: A much larger clone lies one base from this, so it may be a read error. The chain has TRBV7-9 and TRBJ2-3; 9 nucleotides align to TRBD2. The ends lost 6 bases at V and 1 base at J; junction bases unmatched: 5. The CDR3 runs to 15 residues. The germline V gene has CDR1 SEHNR and CDR2 FQNEAQ (reference sequence). For the CDR3, the DNA is TGTGCCAGCAGATTAATAGCGGGGGGCACAGATACGCAGTATTTT. Its translation is CASRLIAGGTDTQYF.

CDR3 region: CAISDKGVEQYF. DNA of the CDR3: TGTGCCATCAGTGATAAAGGGGTCGAGCAGTACTTC. The chain combines TRBV10-3 with TRBJ2-7; maybe TRBD1 (5 bases). This CDR3 is 12 amino acids long. V was clipped by 3 bases and J by 6 bases, with 9 bases between them. Looked up from germline, CDR1 is ENHRY and CDR2 is SYGVKD.

Of note for this clonotype: Compared with germline, one end of the junction differs, possibly owing to a read error. The chain joins TRBV6-5 to TRBJ2-7; 10 bases agree with TRBD2. The CDR3 is made up of 15 amino acids. Per germline, CDR1 MNHEY and CDR2 SVGAGI. CDR3 residues: CASSSSGSPTYEQNF. The CDR3 DNA is TGTGCCAGCAGTTCTAGCGGGAGCCCGACCTACGAGCAGAACTTC.

Note on this clonotype: A read error may explain this, as a much larger clone is one base away. The chain combines TRBV5-1 with TRBJ2-1; no definite D call. This CDR3 is 15 amino acids long. Germline lookup yields CDR1 SGHRS and CDR2 YFSETQ. DNA of the CDR3: TGCGCCAGCAGCTTGGCCCCCGAGACCTACAGTGAGCAGTTCTTC. Translation: CASSLAPETYSEQFF.

This clonotype has at least ten counts. The CDR3 loop reads CSARDLRQAHYEQYF. The CDR3 region has the DNA TGCAGTGCTAGGGACCTAAGACAGGCACACTACGAGCAGTACTTC. The chain is built from TRBV20-1 and TRBJ2-7, with D maybe TRBD1 (6 bases). The germline V gene encodes CDR1 DFQATT and CDR2 SNEGSKA (reference sequence). Trimming left V 3 bases short and J 3 bases short, with 18 bases between. The length of the CDR3 is 15 residues.

This chain connects TRBV27 to TRBJ2-7; D is ambiguous. This CDR3 contains 12 residues. Trimming removed 8 bases at V and 2 bases at J, with 10 bases between. The germline gives CDR1 MNHEY, CDR2 SMNVEV (reference sequence). CDR3 nucleotides: TGTGCCAGCGGTCCCCAACCCTACGAGCAGTACTTC. It codes for CASGPQPYEQYF.

About this clonotype itself: A read error may be the cause here, since a much bigger clone is one base away. The CDR3 nucleotides read TGCGCCAGCAAGGAAAGCGGGGGCGCGACAGTTACGCAGTATTTT. Translation: CASKESGGATVTQYF. J is TRBJ2-3 and V is TRBV10-2, with 8 bases identical to TRBD2. The CDR3 has 15 amino acids. Germline V CDR1 and CDR2: WSHSY, SAAADI.

The rearrangement joins TRBV18 to TRBJ2-2, with TRBD1 identical over 8 bases. Trimming removed 0 bases from V and 4 bases from J; junction bases left unmatched: 7. The CDR3 spans 17 residues. Per germline, CDR1 KGHSH and CDR2 LQKENI. CDR3 sequence: CASSPPPGTGGTGELFF. The CDR3, as DNA: TGTGCCAGCTCACCACCCCCGGGGACAGGCGGCACCGGGGAGCTGTTTTTT.

Concerning this clonotype itself: This may come from a read error, since a much larger clone is one base off. The rearrangement links TRBV5-1 to TRBJ2-3; D is perhaps TRBD2 (5 bases). Germline-derived CDR1 and CDR2 are SGHRS and YFSETQ. This CDR3 region has 15 residues. The CDR3, as DNA: TGCCCCAGCAGCTTGGACCGGGGTCGCACAGATACGCAGTATTTT. Translation: CPSSLDRGRTDTQYF.

Only a few counts were recorded for this clonotype. The chain couples TRBV27 to TRBJ1-5; D not certain. This CDR3 contains 15 residues. Trimming left V 2 bases short and J 1 base short, with 9 bases between. The germline V gene has CDR1 MNHEY and CDR2 SMNVEV (reference sequence). CDR3 nucleotides: TGTGCCAGCAGTTTAGACGGGTTCAGCAATCAGCCCCAGCATTTT. The encoded protein is CASSLDGFSNQPQHF.

V usage is TRBV7-9 and J usage is TRBJ1-6; D possibly corresponds to TRBD1 (5 bases). The V end was cut by 4 bases, the J end by 8 bases, with 18 bases between. CDR1 is SEHNR, CDR2 FQNEAQ, per germline (reference sequence). This CDR3 is 16 amino acids long. CDR3 protein: CASSSLSGTGHSPLHF. In DNA form, the CDR3 reads TGTGCCAGCAGCTCTCTATCCGGGACCGGTCATTCACCCCTCCACTTT.

The gene calls are TRBV4-1 and TRBJ2-3; 14 bases line up with TRBD2. The V gene's germline CDR1 is MGHRA and CDR2 YSYEKL. V lost 0 bases, J lost 0 bases, and 11 bases stayed unmatched. This CDR3 region has 21 residues. The CDR3 is CASSQDPPGLAGDVSTDTQYF. The CDR3 nucleotides are TGCGCCAGCAGCCAAGATCCGCCGGGACTAGCGGGAGATGTGAGCACAGATACGCAGTATTTT.

V is TRBV9 and J is TRBJ1-1; the D is unclear. In germline, CDR1 is SGDLS, CDR2 YYNGEE. This CDR3 is 14 amino acids long. The germline V and J ends were trimmed by 0 bases and 5 bases, with 11 bases remaining between them. Here the CDR3 DNA reads TGTGCCAGCAGCGTAGGTACTCTGGGGACTGAAGCTTTCTTT. Protein: CASSVGTLGTEAFF.

This clonotype was counted only a few times. V and J are TRBV19 and TRBJ2-7, with 7 bases identical to TRBD2. The length of the CDR3 is 14 residues. The ends lost 5 bases at V and 3 bases at J; junction bases unmatched: 7. Germline loops: CDR1 LNHDA, CDR2 SQIVND (reference sequence). The CDR3 region has the DNA TGTGCCAGTAGTGTGGGTAGCGGGTTCTACGAGCAGTACTTC. It specifies CASSVGSGFYEQYF.

This clonotype was counted a few times. With a much larger clone just one base away, this may be a read error. V is TRBV5-6 and J is TRBJ2-3; D is undetermined. Looked up from germline, CDR1 is SGHDT and CDR2 is YYEEEE. There are 13 residues in the CDR3. DNA of the CDR3: TGTGCCGGCAGCCCTAAATGGACCGATACGCAGTATTTT. This codes for CAGSPKWTDTQYF.

This clonotype was seen only a few times. The DNA of the CDR3 is TGTGCCAGCAGCTTAGGAGTCGGACGCACATGGGATACGCAGTATTTT. Protein: CASSLGVGRTWDTQYF. This sequence joins TRBV11-2 and TRBJ2-3; D is undetermined. Germline values: CDR1 SGHAT, CDR2 FQNNGV. CDR3 length equals 16 residues. Between the trimmed V and J ends, which lost 1 base and 6 bases, there was a span of 17 bases.